Sequencing of this TCR beta chain was carried out in a study of blood T cells in healthy people across ages. Study-level points and caveats: PBMCs were not sorted, which prevented a conclusive comparison of naive versus antigen-experienced cells. It was the long-lived donors that had more naive CD4+ cells and higher diversity than aged donors.

This clonotype was seen a few times. Its antigen is unidentified. Alongside a J-beta primer mix, a sample-barcoded 5' primer served in a second PCR lasting about 7 to 11 cycles. TCRdb recomputed calls from the 5' RACE reads with MiXCR, one row per CDR3 protein. Of some 860,000 distinct CDR3 sequences listed, 56% were seen once; the top ten hold roughly 26%. This CDR3 region has 15 residues. The germline V gene encodes CDR1 KGHDR and CDR2 SFDVKD. V was pared by 3 bases and J by 3 bases, with 12 bases between. Sequencing input: blood. The origin of this receptor is a man aged 35 to 55 in good health. The chain couples TRBV24-1 to TRBJ2-3; D might be TRBD2 (6 bases). CDR3 protein: CATSDVRGVTDTQYF. The CDR3 DNA follows: TGTGCCACCAGTGATGTCCGCGGGGTGACAGATACGCAGTATTTT.